Listed below are T cell receptor beta chains from one sample, sequenced in a study of beta chain features in type 1 diabetes. The assay was immunoSEQ multiplex PCR, and TCRdb's table has in-frame clones only and misses some. The top ten clones hold under 0.02% of a sample with around 400,000 clones, less than 15% of them seen once. Sample: naive CD4+ T cells from blood. The receptors were sampled from a young woman in good health. Each CDR3 is given with its conserved first and last residue. The order of the fields is J gene, V gene, CDR3 protein.

j_gene: TRBJ2-5
v_gene: TRBV29-1
CDR3aa: CSVERGLQETQYF

j_gene: TRBJ1-1
v_gene: TRBV5-1
CDR3aa: CASSLEEGGRTEAFF

j_gene: TRBJ2-1
v_gene: TRBV25-1
CDR3aa: CASSDLFGGYYNEQFF

j_gene: TRBJ2-2
v_gene: TRBV4-3
CDR3aa: CASSQAAGGRRTGELFF

j_gene: TRBJ2-3
v_gene: TRBV29-1
CDR3aa: CSATGLAGVTQYF

j_gene: TRBJ2-7
v_gene: TRBV6-5
CDR3aa: CASSPTGPYEQYF

j_gene: TRBJ2-1
v_gene: TRBV6-1
CDR3aa: CASFPTGGPLDEQFF

j_gene: TRBJ2-7
v_gene: TRBV6-5
CDR3aa: CASSYDRARLEQYF

j_gene: TRBJ2-1
v_gene: TRBV5-4
CDR3aa: CASRATGEQFF

j_gene: TRBJ1-3
v_gene: TRBV7-2
CDR3aa: CASSWRAGRSGNTIYF

j_gene: TRBJ2-1
v_gene: TRBV6-6
CDR3aa: CASSYSPTESRLEQFF

j_gene: TRBJ1-3
v_gene: TRBV14
CDR3aa: CASLSGNTIYF

j_gene: TRBJ2-7
v_gene: TRBV25-1
CDR3aa: CASNGQGYEQYF

j_gene: TRBJ2-5
v_gene: TRBV9
CDR3aa: CASSKTGLGTQYF

j_gene: TRBJ2-7
v_gene: TRBV6-6
CDR3aa: CASSSRGGYEQYF

j_gene: TRBJ2-3
v_gene: TRBV11-2
CDR3aa: CASSYGLAGGRDTQYF

j_gene: TRBJ2-7
v_gene: TRBV4-2
CDR3aa: CASRASGTYEQYF

j_gene: TRBJ2-2
v_gene: TRBV4-1
CDR3aa: CASSPLPTSGNTGELFF

j_gene: TRBJ2-3
v_gene: TRBV30
CDR3aa: CAWSVLLAGDTQYF

j_gene: TRBJ2-3
v_gene: TRBV28
CDR3aa: CASSSGTASTDTQYF

j_gene: TRBJ1-1
v_gene: TRBV6-5
CDR3aa: CASSYASGRWNTEAFF

j_gene: TRBJ2-1
v_gene: TRBV29-1
CDR3aa: CSVEDWQANSYNEQFF